This T cell receptor beta chain was sequenced in a study of PD-1 blockade in classical Hodgkin lymphoma (TCRdb year 2020). About the study as a whole: Nivolumab dosing was 3 mg/kg intravenously every 2 weeks, continuing until either disease progression or unacceptable toxicity. The study used CyTOF and TCR beta sequencing to define a peripheral blood immune signature of response to PD-1 blockade in classical Hodgkin lymphoma.

About this clone: The antigen it recognizes is unknown. It has no much larger one-base neighbor in the sample; base qualities were not kept.

Sample time point, as interpreted from the label and publication: cycle 2 day 1 (C2D1) of nivolumab. Every trial patient had relapsed after autologous stem cell transplantation, and cohorts A, B and C differed in prior brentuximab vedotin exposure. A total of roughly 57 patients with relapsed/refractory classical Hodgkin lymphoma made up the trial cohort, and each patient's best overall response was complete response, partial response or progressive disease. Single-agent nivolumab was administered to trial patients in the multi-cohort phase II CheckMate 205 trial. An independent review committee assessed best overall response using the 2007 International Working Group response criteria. Trial PBMCs were collected immediately before nivolumab initiation (C1D1) and during therapy at cycle 2 day 1 and cycle 4 day 1. Peripheral blood was collected in 8 mL Vacutainer Cell Preparation Tubes, from which PBMCs were isolated by centrifugation and then cryopreserved.

The Qiagen DNeasy kit was used to extract genomic DNA from unsorted PBMCs and from the negatively selected CD4+ and CD8+ fractions. Amplification of TCR beta CDR3 regions was done by immunoSEQ multiplex PCR with primers that anneal to V and J segments. A synthetic immune receptor repertoire was used to minimize amplification bias, and remaining bias was computationally removed after sequencing. The paper's data handling went like this. Repertoire diversity was quantified as the Shannon entropy index using custom Python scripts. The unsorted, CD4+ and CD8+ repertoires were each analyzed separately, with the exception of combined analyses, where CD4+ and CD8+ sequences were merged in silico. Clonal expansion was defined as at least a 2-fold frequency increase after treatment relative to C1D1, with a pseudocount of 0.5 for undetected baseline clones. Singleton clones were defined as clones with 0 or 1 copy at C1D1, and non-singleton clones were defined as clones with 2 or more copies. Clones expanded in unsorted samples were annotated as CD4+, CD8+ or unknown by matching protein sequences in sorted samples from the same patient. Wilcoxon tests on paired samples were used to test diversity changes from C1D1 to C4D1. TCRdb's version of the immuneACCESS table is confined to in-frame rearrangements and falls short of the full clone set. An unresolved V gene accounts for under half of the shortfall where checked; the remainder is of unknown origin. The DNA gave D and trimming, while V, J and clone size come from that table. In this sample the table shows some 46,000 clones, over 60% of which occur a single time. The ten largest make up approximately 23% of the sample.

Paper-wide results and their limitations: Lower diversity was seen in patients whose nivolumab began less than 1 year after ASCT, and these patients were left out of later analyses so that immune reconstitution would not confound the results. Baseline TCR diversity was reported to be lower in newly diagnosed patients than in healthy donors, and even lower in relapsed/refractory patients. A significant rise by C4D1 was seen in CD4+ but not CD8+ TCR diversity (p=0.0027 vs p=0.16), with the rise being most apparent in complete responders (p=0.02). Baseline diversity similar to that of newly diagnosed patients was observed in trial patients achieving complete response, whereas significantly lower diversity was observed in partial responders and progressors. The study covered only a single clinical trial cohort, and the causes of the repertoire differences, possibly disease activity or prior therapy, were still not defined.

V sheds 7 bases and J sheds 3 bases, leaving 15 bases between their ends. The CDR1 and CDR2 encoded by the germline V gene (reference sequence) are SEHNR and FQNEAQ. From the cysteine through the phenylalanine, the CDR3 covers 14 amino acids. Just CDR3 DNA is preserved here, 42 bases in frame from base 1. The chain is made from TRBV7-9 and TRBJ1-1; the D gene assignment is ambiguous. This sample comprised peripheral blood mononuclear cells (PBMCs), obtained before the second cycle of nivolumab. This receptor was identified in a human donor with classical Hodgkin lymphoma. For the CDR3, the sequence is CASTLLGKDTEAFF. The DNA is TGTGCCAGCACCCTCCTGGGGAAGGACACTGAAGCTTTCTTT.